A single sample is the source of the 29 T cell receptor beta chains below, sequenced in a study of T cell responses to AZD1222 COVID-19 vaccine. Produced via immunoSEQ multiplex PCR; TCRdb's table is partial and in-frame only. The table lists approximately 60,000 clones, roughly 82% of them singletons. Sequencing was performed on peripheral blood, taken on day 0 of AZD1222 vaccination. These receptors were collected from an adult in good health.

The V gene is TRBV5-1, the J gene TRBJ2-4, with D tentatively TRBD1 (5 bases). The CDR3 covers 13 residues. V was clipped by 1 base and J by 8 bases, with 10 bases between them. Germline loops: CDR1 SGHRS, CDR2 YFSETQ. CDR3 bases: TGCGCCAGCAGCTTGTCAGGGTTCGACATTCAGTACTTC. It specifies CASSLSGFDIQYF.

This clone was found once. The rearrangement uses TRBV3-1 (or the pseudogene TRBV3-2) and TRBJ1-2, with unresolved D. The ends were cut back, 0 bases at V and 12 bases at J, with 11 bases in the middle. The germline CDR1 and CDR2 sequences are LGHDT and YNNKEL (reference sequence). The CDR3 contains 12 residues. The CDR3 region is CASSQDQKSNTF. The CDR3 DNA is TGTGCCAGCAGCCAAGATCAGAAGAGCAACACCTTC.

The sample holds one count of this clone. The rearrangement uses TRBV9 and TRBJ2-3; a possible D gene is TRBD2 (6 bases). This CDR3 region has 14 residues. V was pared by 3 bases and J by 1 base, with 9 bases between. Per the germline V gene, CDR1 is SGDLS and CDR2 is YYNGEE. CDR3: CASSASARTDTQYF. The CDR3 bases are TGTGCCAGCAGCGCTAGCGCCCGCACAGATACGCAGTATTTT. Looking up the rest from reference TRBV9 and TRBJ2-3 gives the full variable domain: DSGVTQTPKHLITATGQRVTLRCSPRSGDLSVYWYQQSLDQGLQFLIQYYNGEERAKGNILERFSAQQFPDLHSELNLSSLELGDSALYFCASSASARTDTQYFGPGTRLTVL.

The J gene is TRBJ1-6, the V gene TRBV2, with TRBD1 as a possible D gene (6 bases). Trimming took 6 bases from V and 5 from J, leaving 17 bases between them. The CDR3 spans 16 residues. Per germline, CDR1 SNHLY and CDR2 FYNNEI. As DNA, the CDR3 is TGTGCCAGCAGCCCCGCGGGGGGCTTACATAATTCACCCCTCCACTTT. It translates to CASSPAGGLHNSPLHF.

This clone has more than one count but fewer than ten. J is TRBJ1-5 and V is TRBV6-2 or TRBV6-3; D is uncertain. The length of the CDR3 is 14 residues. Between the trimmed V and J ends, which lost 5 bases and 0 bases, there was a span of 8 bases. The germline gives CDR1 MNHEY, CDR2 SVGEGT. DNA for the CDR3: TGTGCCAGCAGTCCGGACCTTAGCAATCAGCCCCAGCATTTT. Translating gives CASSPDLSNQPQHF.

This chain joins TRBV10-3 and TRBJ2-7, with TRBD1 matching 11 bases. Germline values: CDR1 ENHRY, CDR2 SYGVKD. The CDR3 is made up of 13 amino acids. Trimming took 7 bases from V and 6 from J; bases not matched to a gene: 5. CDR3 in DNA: TGTGCCATCAACCCCGGGACAGGGGGCGAGCAGTACTTC. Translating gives CAINPGTGGEQYF.

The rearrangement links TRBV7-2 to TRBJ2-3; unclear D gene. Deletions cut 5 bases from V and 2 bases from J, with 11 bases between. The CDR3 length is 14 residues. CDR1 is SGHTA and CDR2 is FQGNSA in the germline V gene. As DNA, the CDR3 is TGTGCCAGCAGCCTCACCCAGGCCACAGATACGCAGTATTTT. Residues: CASSLTQATDTQYF.

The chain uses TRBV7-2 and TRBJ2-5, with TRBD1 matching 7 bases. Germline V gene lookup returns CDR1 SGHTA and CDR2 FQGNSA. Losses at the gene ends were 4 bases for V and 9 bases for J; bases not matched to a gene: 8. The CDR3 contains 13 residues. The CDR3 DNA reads TGTGCCAGCAGCTCTTACAGGGGTCGGTCCCAGTACTTC. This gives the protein CASSSYRGRSQYF.

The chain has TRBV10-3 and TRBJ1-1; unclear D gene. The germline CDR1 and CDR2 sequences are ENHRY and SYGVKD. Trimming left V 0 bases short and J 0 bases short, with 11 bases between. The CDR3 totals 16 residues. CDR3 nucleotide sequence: TGTGCCATCAGTGAGTCGAACATCGGTATGAACACTGAAGCTTTCTTT. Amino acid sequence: CAISESNIGMNTEAFF.

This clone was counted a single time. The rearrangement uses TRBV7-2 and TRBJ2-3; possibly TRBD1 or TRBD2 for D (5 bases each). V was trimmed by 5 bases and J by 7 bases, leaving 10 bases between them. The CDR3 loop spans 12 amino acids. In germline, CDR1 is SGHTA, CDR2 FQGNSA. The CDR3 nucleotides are TGTGCCAGCAGCGTTGAGGGGTATACGCAGTATTTT. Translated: CASSVEGYTQYF.

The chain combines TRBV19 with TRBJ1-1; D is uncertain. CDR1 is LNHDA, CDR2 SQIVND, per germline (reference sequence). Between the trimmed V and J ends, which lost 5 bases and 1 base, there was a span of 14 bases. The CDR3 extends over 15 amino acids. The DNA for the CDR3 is TGTGCCAGTAGTTTCATCGGGGTTCCGAACACTGAAGCTTTCTTT. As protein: CASSFIGVPNTEAFF.

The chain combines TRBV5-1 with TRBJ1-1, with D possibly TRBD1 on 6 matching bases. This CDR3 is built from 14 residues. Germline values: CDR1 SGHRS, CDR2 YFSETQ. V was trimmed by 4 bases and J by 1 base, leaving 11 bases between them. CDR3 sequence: CASSPLGQNTEAFF. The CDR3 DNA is TGCGCCAGCAGCCCCCTGGGACAGAACACTGAAGCTTTCTTT.

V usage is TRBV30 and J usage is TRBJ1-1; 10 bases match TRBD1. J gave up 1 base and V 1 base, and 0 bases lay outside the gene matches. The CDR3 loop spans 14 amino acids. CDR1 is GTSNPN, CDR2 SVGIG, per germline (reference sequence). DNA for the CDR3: TGTGCCTGGAGTGGGGACAGGGGGAACACTGAAGCTTTCTTT. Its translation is CAWSGDRGNTEAFF.

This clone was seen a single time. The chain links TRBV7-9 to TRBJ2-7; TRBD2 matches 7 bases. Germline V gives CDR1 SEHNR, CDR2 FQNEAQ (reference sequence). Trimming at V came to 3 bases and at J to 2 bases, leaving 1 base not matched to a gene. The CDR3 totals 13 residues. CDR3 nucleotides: TGTGCCAGCAGCTTCGGGGGGACCTACGAGCAGTACTTC. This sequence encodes CASSFGGTYEQYF.

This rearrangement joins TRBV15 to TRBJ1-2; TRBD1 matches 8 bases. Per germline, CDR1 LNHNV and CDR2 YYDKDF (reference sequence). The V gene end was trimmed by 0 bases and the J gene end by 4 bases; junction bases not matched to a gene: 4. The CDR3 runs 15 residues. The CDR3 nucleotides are TGTGCCACCAGCAGAGATCAGGGGGCGGCCTATGGCTACACCTTC. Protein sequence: CATSRDQGAAYGYTF.

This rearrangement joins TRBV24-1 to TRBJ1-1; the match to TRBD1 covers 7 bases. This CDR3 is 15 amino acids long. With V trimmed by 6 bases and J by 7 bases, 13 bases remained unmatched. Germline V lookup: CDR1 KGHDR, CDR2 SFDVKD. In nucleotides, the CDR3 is TGTGCCACCAGTTCCGCCGGGACAGCCGGGAGTGAAGCTTTCTTT. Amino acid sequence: CATSSAGTAGSEAFF.

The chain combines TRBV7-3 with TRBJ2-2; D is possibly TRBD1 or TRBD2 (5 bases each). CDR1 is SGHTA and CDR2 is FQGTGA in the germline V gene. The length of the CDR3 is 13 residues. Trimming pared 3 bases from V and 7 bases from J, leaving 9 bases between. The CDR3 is CASSLGTDGELFF. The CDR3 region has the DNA TGTGCCAGCAGCTTGGGGACCGACGGGGAGCTGTTTTTT.

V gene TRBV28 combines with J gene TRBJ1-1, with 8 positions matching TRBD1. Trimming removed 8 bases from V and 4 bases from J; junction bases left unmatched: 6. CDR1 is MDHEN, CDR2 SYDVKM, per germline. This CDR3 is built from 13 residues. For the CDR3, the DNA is TGTGCCAGCTTGGGACAGGAGATCACTGAAGCTTTCTTT. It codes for CASLGQEITEAFF.

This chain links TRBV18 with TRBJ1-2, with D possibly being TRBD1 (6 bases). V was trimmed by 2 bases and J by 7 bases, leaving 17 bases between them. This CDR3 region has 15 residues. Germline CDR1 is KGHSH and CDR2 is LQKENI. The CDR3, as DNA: TGTGCCAGCTCACCATCGACACAGGGCGTAGGTGGCTACACCTTC. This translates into CASSPSTQGVGGYTF.

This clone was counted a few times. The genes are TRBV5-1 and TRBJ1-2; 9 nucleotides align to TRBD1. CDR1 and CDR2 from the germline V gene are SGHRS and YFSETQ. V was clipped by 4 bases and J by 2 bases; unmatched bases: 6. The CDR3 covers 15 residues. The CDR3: CASSIGTGPNYGYTF. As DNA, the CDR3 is TGCGCCAGCAGCATCGGGACAGGGCCAAACTATGGCTACACCTTC. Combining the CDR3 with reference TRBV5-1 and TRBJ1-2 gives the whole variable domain KAGVTQTPRYLIKTRGQQVTLSCSPISGHRSVSWYQQTPGQGLQFLFEYFSETQRNKGNFPGRFSGRQFSNSRSEMNVSTLELGDSALYLCASSIGTGPNYGYTFGSGTRLTVV.

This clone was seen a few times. This chain's CDR3 is CASSWADPTTASGYTF. Written as DNA, the CDR3 is TGTGCCAGCAGCTGGGCGGATCCCACTACCGCCAGCGGCTACACCTTC. V gene TRBV7-9 combines with J gene TRBJ1-2, with no clear D. The CDR3 is made up of 16 amino acids. Germline V gene lookup returns CDR1 SEHNR and CDR2 FQNEAQ (reference sequence). Trimming stripped 4 bases from V and 8 bases from J, with 23 bases between.

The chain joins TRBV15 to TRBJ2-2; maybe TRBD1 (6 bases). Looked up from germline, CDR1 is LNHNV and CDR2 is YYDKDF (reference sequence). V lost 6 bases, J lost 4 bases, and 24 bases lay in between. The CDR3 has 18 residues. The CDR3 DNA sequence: TGTGCCACCAGTCCCTACCCCCCAGGGGTGATGGGCACCGGGGAGCTGTTTTTT. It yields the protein CATSPYPPGVMGTGELFF.

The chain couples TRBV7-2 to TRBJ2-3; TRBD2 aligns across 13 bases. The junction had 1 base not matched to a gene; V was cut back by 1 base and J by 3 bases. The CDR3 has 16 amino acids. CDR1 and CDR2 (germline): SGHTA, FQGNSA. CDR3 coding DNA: TGTGCCAGCAGCTTAGGGACTAGCGGGAGAACAGATACGCAGTATTTT. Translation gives CASSLGTSGRTDTQYF.

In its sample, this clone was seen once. CDR3 coding DNA: TGTGCCAGCTCACCACACAGGGCCGCTATGGAGCAGTACTTC. Its protein is CASSPHRAAMEQYF. V usage is TRBV18 and J usage is TRBJ2-7, with D perhaps matching TRBD1 (6 bases). The germline CDR1 and CDR2 sequences are KGHSH and LQKENI. The CDR3 totals 14 residues. V lost 1 base, J lost 7 bases, and 14 bases lay in between.

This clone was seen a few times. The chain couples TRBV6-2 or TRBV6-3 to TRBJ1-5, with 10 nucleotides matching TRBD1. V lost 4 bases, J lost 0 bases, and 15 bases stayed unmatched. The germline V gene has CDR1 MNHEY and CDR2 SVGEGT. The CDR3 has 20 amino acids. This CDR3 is CASSSPPGQGTGYSNQPQHF. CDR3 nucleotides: TGTGCCAGCAGTTCCCCCCCGGGACAGGGGACGGGTTATAGCAATCAGCCCCAGCATTTT.

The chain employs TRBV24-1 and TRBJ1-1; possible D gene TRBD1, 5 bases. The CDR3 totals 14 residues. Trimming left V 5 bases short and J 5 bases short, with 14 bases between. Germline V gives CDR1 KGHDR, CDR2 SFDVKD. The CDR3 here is CATSGGAEETEAFF. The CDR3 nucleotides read TGTGCCACCAGTGGTGGGGCCGAGGAGACTGAAGCTTTCTTT.

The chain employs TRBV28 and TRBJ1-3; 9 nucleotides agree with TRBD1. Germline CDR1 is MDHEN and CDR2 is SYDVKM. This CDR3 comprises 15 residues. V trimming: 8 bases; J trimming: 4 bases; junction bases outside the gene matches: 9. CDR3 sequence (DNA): TGTGCCAGCGGCAGTACAGGGGGCGTAGGAAACACCATATATTTT. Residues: CASGSTGGVGNTIYF.

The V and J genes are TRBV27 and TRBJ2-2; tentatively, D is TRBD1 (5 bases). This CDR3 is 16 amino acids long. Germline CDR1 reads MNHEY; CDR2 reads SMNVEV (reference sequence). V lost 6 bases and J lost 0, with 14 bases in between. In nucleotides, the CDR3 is TGTGCCAGCAGAGGGGTGTACGGCCCGAACACCGGGGAGCTGTTTTTT. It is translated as CASRGVYGPNTGELFF.

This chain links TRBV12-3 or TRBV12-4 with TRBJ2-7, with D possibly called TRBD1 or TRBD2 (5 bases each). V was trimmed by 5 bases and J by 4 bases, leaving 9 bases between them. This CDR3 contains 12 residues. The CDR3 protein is CASSRGLYEQYF. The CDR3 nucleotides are TGTGCCAGCAGTCGGGGCCTTTACGAGCAGTACTTC.